The clone carrying this T cell receptor (beta chain) was counted ten times or more. TCRdb processed the 5' RACE reads anew with MiXCR; each CDR3 protein has one entry. The data contain around 62,000 distinct CDR3 sequences, roughly 12% of them singletons. This entry comes from a study of early T cells in non-severe SARS-CoV-2 infection. Trimming at V came to 6 bases and at J to 2 bases, leaving 7 bases not matched to a gene. Germline V CDR1 and CDR2: MNHEY, SVGAGI. The CDR3 has 15 amino acids. The chain links TRBV6-5 to TRBJ2-7; 10 nucleotides agree with TRBD1. This receptor was identified in an adult who was a healthcare worker with PCR-confirmed SARS-CoV-2 infection or an uninfected control (not recorded which). The sequenced material came from whole blood. The CDR3 sequence: CASRTDRGPTYEQYF. For the CDR3, the DNA is TGTGCCAGCAGGACAGACAGGGGGCCTACCTACGAGCAGTACTTC.